A selection of T cell receptor beta chains follows, all from one sample in a study of cytomegalovirus exposure and HLA in healthy donors. Assay: immunoSEQ multiplex PCR; the TCRdb copy retains only in-frame clones and omits some. The profile shows 90,000 to 140,000 clones, 65% to 85% of them singletons. The sample comprised PBMCs. Receptors were obtained from a man younger than 35 in good health and CMV-seronegative. CDR3s include the opening cysteine and the closing phenylalanine or tryptophan. A D gene is named only where the DNA matches it firmly. Clone size is not always given. Where it is, it says once, few, many or a class for expanded clones.

j_call,clone_size,v_call,d_call,cdr3_aa,cdr3_nt
TRBJ2-4,-,TRBV4-3,TRBD1,CASSHPLGQGGKNIQYF,TGCGCCAGCAGCCACCCTCTGGGACAGGGAGGAAAAAACATTCAGTACTTC
TRBJ2-7,-,TRBV6-5,TRBD2,CASSYRLALYEQYF,TGTGCCAGCAGTTATCGACTAGCCCTCTACGAGCAGTACTTC
TRBJ2-7,-,TRBV5-4,-,CASHLRREQYF,TGTGCCAGCCACCTTCGGAGGGAGCAGTACTTC
TRBJ1-4,few,TRBV9,-,CASSVGRGSWDEKLFF,TGTGCCAGCAGCGTAGGTAGGGGGAGTTGGGATGAAAAACTGTTTTTT
TRBJ2-7,-,TRBV12-1,-,CASSFNRGSYEQYF,TGTGCCAGCAGCTTCAACAGGGGATCCTACGAGCAGTACTTC
TRBJ1-1,-,TRBV9,-,CASSVGIGDMNTEAFF,TGTGCCAGCAGCGTTGGCATAGGGGACATGAACACTGAAGCTTTCTTT
TRBJ2-7,-,TRBV5-6,-,CASSPEPAQGGYEQYF,TGTGCCAGCAGCCCAGAGCCGGCTCAGGGTGGTTACGAGCAGTACTTC
TRBJ2-1,-,TRBV7-8,TRBD2,CASEGGDYNEQFF,TGTGCCAGCGAGGGAGGGGACTACAATGAGCAGTTCTTC
TRBJ2-1,-,TRBV28,TRBD1,CASITSRDRDANEQFF,TGTGCCAGCATTACTTCCCGGGACAGGGACGCAAATGAGCAGTTCTTC
TRBJ2-7,-,TRBV9,-,CASSVGLKEGYEQYF,TGTGCCAGCAGCGTAGGTCTAAAAGAGGGCTACGAGCAGTACTTC
TRBJ1-2,-,TRBV19,-,CASSNQRGAPPNYGYTF,TGTGCCAGTAGCAACCAACGGGGGGCCCCACCTAACTATGGCTACACCTTC
TRBJ2-5,-,TRBV11-3,TRBD2,CASSLASSGMETQYF,TGTGCCAGCAGCTTAGCCTCTAGCGGGATGGAGACCCAGTACTTC
TRBJ1-1,-,TRBV7-8,TRBD1,CASSPPGTGVYEAFF,TGTGCCAGCAGCCCCCCCGGGACAGGGGTTTATGAAGCTTTCTTT
TRBJ2-2,once,TRBV7-3,-,CASSLARSKNTGELFF,TGTGCCAGCAGCTTGGCCAGGTCCAAGAACACCGGGGAGCTGTTTTTT
TRBJ2-7,-,TRBV6-1,TRBD1,CASSQDRPYEQYF,TGTGCCAGCAGCCAGGACAGGCCCTACGAGCAGTACTTC
TRBJ2-7,few,TRBV4-1,-,CASSPYSSSVGEQYF,TGCGCCAGCAGCCCATACTCTTCTAGCGTTGGCGAGCAGTACTTC
TRBJ2-5,-,TRBV5-1,TRBD2,CASSLAPSGSLETQYF,TGCGCCAGCAGCTTGGCCCCTAGCGGGAGCCTTGAGACCCAGTACTTC
TRBJ1-6,few,TRBV6-5,-,CASSYRENSPLHF,TGTGCCAGCAGTTATCGGGAAAATTCACCCCTCCACTTT
TRBJ1-1,-,TRBV13,-,CASSTLGHTAIEAFF,TGTGCCAGCAGCACCCTTGGTCATACAGCTATTGAAGCTTTCTTT